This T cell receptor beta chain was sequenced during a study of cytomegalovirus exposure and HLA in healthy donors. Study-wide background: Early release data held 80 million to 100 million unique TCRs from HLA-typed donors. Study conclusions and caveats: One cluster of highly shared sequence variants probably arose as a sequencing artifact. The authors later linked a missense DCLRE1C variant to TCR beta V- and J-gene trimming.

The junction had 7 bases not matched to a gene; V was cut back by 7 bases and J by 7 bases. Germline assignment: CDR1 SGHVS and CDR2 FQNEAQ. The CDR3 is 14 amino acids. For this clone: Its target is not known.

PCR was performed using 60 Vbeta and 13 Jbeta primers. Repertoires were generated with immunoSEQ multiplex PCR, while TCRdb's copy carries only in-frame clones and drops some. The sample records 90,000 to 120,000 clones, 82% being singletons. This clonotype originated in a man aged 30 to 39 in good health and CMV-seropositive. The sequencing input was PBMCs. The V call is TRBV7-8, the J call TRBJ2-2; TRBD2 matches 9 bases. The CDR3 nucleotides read TGTGCCAGCACTTCGCGGGAGGGAAACGGGGAGCTGTTTTTT. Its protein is CASTSREGNGELFF. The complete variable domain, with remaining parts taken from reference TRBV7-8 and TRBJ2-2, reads GAGVSQSPRYKVAKRGQDVALRCDPISGHVSLFWYQQALGQGPEFLTYFQNEAQLDKSGLPSDRFFAERPEGSVSTLKIQRTQQEDSAVYLCASTSREGNGELFFGEGSRLTVL.